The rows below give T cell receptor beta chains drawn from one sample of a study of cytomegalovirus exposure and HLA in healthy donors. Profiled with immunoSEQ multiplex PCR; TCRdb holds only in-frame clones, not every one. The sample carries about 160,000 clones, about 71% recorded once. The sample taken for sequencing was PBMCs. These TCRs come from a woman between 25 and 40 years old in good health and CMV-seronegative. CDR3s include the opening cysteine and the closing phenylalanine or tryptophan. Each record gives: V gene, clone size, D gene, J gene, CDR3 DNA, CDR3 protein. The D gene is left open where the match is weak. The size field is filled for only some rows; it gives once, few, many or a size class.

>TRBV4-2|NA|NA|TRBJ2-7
TGTGCCAGCAGCCAAGGTCCAGGGGACTACGAGCAGTACTTC
CASSQGPGDYEQYF
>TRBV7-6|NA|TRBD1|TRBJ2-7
TGTGCCAGCAGTTACGGGACAGGCCTCTACGAGCAGTACTTC
CASSYGTGLYEQYF
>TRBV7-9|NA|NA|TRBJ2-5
TGTGCCAGCAGCTTAGACCTAAACCCCGCCAATCAAGAGACCCAGTACTTC
CASSLDLNPANQETQYF
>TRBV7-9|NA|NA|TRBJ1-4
TGTGCCAGCAGCTTATGGACAAGTAATGAAAAACTGTTTTTT
CASSLWTSNEKLFF
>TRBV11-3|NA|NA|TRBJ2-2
TGTGCCAGCAGCGACACGCGAGCAGGGCTGGACACCGGGGAGCTGTTTTTT
CASSDTRAGLDTGELFF
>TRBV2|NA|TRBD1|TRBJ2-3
TGTGCCAGCAGTGCGGGGACAGGGTTCACAGATACGCAGTATTTT
CASSAGTGFTDTQYF
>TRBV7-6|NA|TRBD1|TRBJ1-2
TGTGCCAGCAGCTTAGACGGGACAGACCCCGGTGGCTACACCTTC
CASSLDGTDPGGYTF
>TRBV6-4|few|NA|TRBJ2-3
TGTGCCAGCAGTGACTCGGGTGGGAGCGGAACAGATACGCAGTATTTT
CASSDSGGSGTDTQYF
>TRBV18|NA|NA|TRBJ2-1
TGTGCCAGCTCACCACCCATTCAGGCTGAATCCTACAATGAGCAGTTCTTC
CASSPPIQAESYNEQFF
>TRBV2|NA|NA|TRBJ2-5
TGTGCCAGCAGCGAATCGGGGGAGACCCAGTACTTC
CASSESGETQYF
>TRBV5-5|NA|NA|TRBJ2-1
TGTGCCAGCAGCCAAGGACAGTTTGGCTCCTACAATGAGCAGTTCTTC
CASSQGQFGSYNEQFF